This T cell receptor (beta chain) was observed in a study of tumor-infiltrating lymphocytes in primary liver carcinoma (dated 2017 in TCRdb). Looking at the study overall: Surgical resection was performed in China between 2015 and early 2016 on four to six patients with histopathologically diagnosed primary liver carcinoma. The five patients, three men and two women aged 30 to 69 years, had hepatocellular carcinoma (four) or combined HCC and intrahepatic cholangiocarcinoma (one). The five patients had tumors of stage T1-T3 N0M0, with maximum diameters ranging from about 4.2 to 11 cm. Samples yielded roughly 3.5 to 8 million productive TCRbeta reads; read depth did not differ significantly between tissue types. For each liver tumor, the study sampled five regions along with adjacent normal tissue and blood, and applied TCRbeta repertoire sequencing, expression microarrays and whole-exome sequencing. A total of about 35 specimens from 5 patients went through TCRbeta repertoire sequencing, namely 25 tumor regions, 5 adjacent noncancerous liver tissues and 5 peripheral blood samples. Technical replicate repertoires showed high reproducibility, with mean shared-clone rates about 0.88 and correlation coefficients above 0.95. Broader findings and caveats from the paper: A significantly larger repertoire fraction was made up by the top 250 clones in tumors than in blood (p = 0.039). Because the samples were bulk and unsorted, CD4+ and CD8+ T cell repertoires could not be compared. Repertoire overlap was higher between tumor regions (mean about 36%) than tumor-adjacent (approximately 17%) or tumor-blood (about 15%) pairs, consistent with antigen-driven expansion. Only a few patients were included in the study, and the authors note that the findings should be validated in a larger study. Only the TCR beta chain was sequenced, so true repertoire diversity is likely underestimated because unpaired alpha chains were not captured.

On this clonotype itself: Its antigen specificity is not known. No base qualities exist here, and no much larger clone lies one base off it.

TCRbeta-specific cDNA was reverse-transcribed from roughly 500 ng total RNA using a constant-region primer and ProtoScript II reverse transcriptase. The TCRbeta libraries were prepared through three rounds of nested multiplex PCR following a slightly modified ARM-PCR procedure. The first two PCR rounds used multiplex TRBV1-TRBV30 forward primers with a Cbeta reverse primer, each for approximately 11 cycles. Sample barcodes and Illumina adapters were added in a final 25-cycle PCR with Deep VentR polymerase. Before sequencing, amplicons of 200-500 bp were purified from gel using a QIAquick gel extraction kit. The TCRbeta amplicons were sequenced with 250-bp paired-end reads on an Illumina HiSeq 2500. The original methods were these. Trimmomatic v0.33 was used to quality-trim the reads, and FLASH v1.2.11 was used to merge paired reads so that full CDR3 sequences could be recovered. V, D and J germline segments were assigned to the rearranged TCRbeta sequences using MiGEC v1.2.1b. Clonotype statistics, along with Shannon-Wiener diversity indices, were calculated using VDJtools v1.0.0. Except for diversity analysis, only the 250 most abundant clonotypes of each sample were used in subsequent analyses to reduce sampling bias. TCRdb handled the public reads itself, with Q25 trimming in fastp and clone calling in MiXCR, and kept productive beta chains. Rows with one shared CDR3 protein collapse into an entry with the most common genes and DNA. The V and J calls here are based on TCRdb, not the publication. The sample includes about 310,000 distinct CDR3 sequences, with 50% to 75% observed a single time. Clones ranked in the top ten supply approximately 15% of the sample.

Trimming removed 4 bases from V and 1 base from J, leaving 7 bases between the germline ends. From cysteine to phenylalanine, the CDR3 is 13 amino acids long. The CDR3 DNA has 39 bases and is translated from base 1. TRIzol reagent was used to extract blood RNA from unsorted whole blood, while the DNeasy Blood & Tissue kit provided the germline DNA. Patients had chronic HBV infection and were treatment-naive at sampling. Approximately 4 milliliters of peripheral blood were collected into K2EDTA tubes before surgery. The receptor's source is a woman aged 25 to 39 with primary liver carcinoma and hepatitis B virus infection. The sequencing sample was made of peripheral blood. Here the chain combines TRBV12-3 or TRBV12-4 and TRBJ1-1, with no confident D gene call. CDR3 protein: CASSSTRNTEAFF. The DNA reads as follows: TGTGCCAGCAGTTCCACCCGGAACACTGAAGCTTTCTTT.